This T cell receptor beta chain was profiled in a study of Ad26.COV2.S vaccination and SARS-CoV-2 variants. Study-level information: Donor got 5x10^10 or 1x10^11 viral particles of Ad26.COV2.S.

Clones were read by immunoSEQ multiplex PCR, and TCRdb kept only the in-frame ones, dropping some. The sample has about 440,000 clones, less than 95% seen once; the top ten hold less than 5.5%. Specified treatment: 15 to 20 received Ad26.COV2.S at low or high dose, single or two shots; roughly five received placebo; per-sample allocation not given. Vaccine and placebo recipients were sampled on day 63 after the first injection. CDR3 size: 16 residues. V lost 5 bases, J lost 5 bases, and 13 bases stayed unmatched. Germline CDR1 SNHLY, CDR2 FYNNEI. This specimen consisted of peripheral blood, obtained in a trial of Ad26.COV2.S vaccine versus placebo. This chain uses TRBV2 with TRBJ2-7, with TRBD1 matching 9 bases. This TCR derives from a person aged 18 to 65 who received the Ad26.COV2.S COVID-19 vaccine or a placebo. The CDR3 here is CASSSNPGQGRDEQYF. The CDR3 DNA reads TGTGCCAGCAGTAGCAACCCTGGACAGGGGCGGGACGAGCAGTACTTC.